This T cell receptor beta chain was identified during a study of blood T cells in healthy people across ages. The sample holds a few counts of this clonotype. Next came a second PCR, run for about 7 to 12 cycles, which used a sample-barcoded 5' primer along with a J-beta primer mix. TCRdb passed the 5' RACE reads through MiXCR, listing each CDR3 protein once. This table holds 800,000 to 1,300,000 distinct CDR3 sequences, around 27% found once. These same records also appear under a second study, on T cells of mothers and their children.

The sequencing sample was made of blood. This TCR was sampled from a girl aged 2 to 9 in good health.

The CDR3 region is CSARVAGDPSYEQYF. CDR3 sequence (DNA): TGCAGTGCTAGAGTTGCGGGGGACCCCTCCTACGAGCAGTACTTC. The genes are TRBV20-1 and TRBJ2-1, with TRBD2 matching 7 bases. The DNA end lines up better with TRBJ2-7; the J call may be wrong. The CDR3 has 15 residues. From germline, CDR1 is DFQATT and CDR2 SNEGSKA (reference sequence).